This T cell receptor beta chain was identified during a study of T cells after yellow fever vaccination (dated by TCRdb to the late 2010s). For the wider study: The SMART-Seq v4 Ultra Low Input RNA kit was used to prepare libraries from fractions with low cell numbers. To follow T-cell clones before and after primary and booster YFV17D yellow fever vaccination, bulk TCR alpha and beta repertoires were sequenced over time. Two healthy male donors, one aged 18 to 30 and one aged 30 to 40 years, made up the cohort. Blood samples were taken at several timepoints before and after primary and secondary immunization, and bulk PBMC replicates and cell subsets were isolated. On the study overall, not on this receptor specifically: A small fraction of clonotypes showed up in both the CD4 and CD8 compartments, probably as a result of convergent recombination. Because the study included only two donors, the extent to which the findings can be generalized is limited. After the booster, most clones that had expanded after primary vaccination were detected again (roughly 96% of CD4 and about 88% of CD8), suggesting broad maintenance of memory. Because abundant contaminating clonotypes from the bulk population could be contained in FACS-sorted repertoires, computational filtering was required. Compared with the primary T-cell response, the secondary T-cell response was faster but weaker, reaching its peak on day 5 rather than on day 15.

This clonotype occurred a few times. Its antigen is currently not known. Within one base of it there is no much larger clone, and no base qualities were kept. TCR cDNA was synthesized by 5'RACE template switching, which introduced a universal primer site and unique molecular identifiers. Priming of cDNA synthesis was performed from both the TCR alpha and TCR beta constant segments. Library amplification involved two PCR steps, and the second step added sample barcodes and sequencing adapters. Sequencing of libraries was done on Illumina HiSeq 2500 (2x100 bp) or NovaSeq (2x150 bp). Regarding the original processing steps: Demultiplexing of reads and collapsing into UMI consensus sequences were performed with MIGEC, and V(D)J alignment was carried out with MiXCR. Using edgeR on replicate PBMC samples, clonotypes were called vaccine-responding if FDR was below 0.01 and the log2 fold change was above 5 up to day 15. Each bulk clonotype received a CD4 or CD8 identity based on whether the sequenced CD4 or CD8 repertoire contained that clonotype at higher abundance. TCRdb reprocessing: public reads trimmed at Q25 with fastp, clones called with MiXCR, in-frame beta chains kept. Entries that share a CDR3 protein sequence are merged under the most common genes and DNA. TCRdb, not the original authors, processed these V and J calls. Within this sample are more than 450,000 distinct CDR3 sequences, with about a fifth of them counted one time only. The top ten clones comprise roughly 16% of the sample.

The treatment or condition label for this specimen denotes: live attenuated yellow fever vaccine strain. At each blood-draw timepoint, two biological replicates of bulk PBMCs were collected. PBMCs were isolated from peripheral blood using a standard Ficoll-Paque protocol. RNA was extracted with TriZol from bulk PBMCs, CD4 and CD8 fractions, and dextramer-positive and dextramer-negative fractions. The CDR3 starts with the cysteine, ends with the phenylalanine, and has 14 residues. The only DNA kept is the CDR3, 42 bases in frame from the first base. From a lookup of the germline V gene (reference sequence), CDR1 and CDR2 are WNHNN and SYGVQD. A distance of 9 bases separates the germline ends of V and J, which lose 5 bases and 0 bases respectively.

This TCR was recovered from a man aged 18 to 35 who received the YFV17D yellow fever vaccine. The V and J segments used are TRBV10-1 and TRBJ2-3; the D gene is not confidently resolved. Sequences were derived from PBMCs, sampled 20 to 25 days after the first yellow fever vaccination. The DNA sequence reads TGCGCCAGCAGTAATCCTAGAAGCACAGATACGCAGTATTTT. Translation gives CASSNPRSTDTQYF.